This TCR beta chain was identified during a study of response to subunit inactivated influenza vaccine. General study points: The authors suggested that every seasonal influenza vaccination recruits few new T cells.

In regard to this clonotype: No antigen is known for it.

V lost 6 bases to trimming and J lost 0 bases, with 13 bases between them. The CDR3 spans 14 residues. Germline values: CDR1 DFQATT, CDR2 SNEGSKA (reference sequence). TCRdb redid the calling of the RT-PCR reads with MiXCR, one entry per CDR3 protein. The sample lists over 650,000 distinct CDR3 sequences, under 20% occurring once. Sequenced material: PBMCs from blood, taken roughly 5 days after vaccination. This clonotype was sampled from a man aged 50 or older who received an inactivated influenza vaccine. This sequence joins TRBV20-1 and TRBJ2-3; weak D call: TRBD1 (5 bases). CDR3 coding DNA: TGCAGTGCAAACTCCCCAGGGAGCACAGATACGCAGTATTTT. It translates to CSANSPGSTDTQYF.